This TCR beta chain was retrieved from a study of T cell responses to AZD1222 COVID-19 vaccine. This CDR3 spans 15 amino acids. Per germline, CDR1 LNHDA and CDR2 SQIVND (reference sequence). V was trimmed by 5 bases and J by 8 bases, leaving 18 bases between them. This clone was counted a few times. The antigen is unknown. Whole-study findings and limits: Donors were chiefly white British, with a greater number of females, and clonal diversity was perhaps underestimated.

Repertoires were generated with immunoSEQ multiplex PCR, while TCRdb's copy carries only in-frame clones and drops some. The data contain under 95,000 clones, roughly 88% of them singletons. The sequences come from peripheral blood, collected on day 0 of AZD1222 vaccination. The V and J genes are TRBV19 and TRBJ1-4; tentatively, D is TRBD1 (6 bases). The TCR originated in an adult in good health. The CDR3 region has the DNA TGTGCCAGTAGTGTTCCGACAGGCCTTGTCGAAAAACTGTTTTTT. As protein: CASSVPTGLVEKLFF. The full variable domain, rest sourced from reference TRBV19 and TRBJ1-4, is DGGITQSPKYLFRKEGQNVTLSCEQNLNHDAMYWYRQDPGQGLRLIYYSQIVNDFQKGDIAEGYSVSREKKESFPLTVTSAQKNPTAFYLCASSVPTGLVEKLFFGSGTQLSVL.